Each of the 17 T cell receptor beta chains below was sequenced from the same sample in a study of regulatory T cells in long-lasting Graves disease. The time point here: newly diagnosed GD, antithyroid drugs for less than 3 months. TCR sequences were obtained from RNA taken from PBMCs. Through Arm-PCR of CDR3 regions and iRepertoire HTBI primers, TCR beta libraries were built. TCRdb passed the multiplex PCR reads through MiXCR, listing each CDR3 protein once. The sample includes some 220,000 distinct CDR3 sequences, roughly 18% of them seen just once. The same sample was also used in a study of T cells in Graves' hyperthyroidism and ophthalmopathy.

Sequenced material: peripheral blood mononuclear cells (PBMCs), taken at new diagnosis, from a patient treated with antithyroid drugs. The origin of the receptors is a woman in her twenties or thirties with Graves disease.

This clonotype was recorded many times. The chain carries TRBV29-1 and TRBJ1-1; TRBD1 matches 7 bases. Germline V CDR1 and CDR2: SQVTM, ANQGSEA. CDR3 length: 13 residues. With 7 bases clipped from V and 6 bases from J, the junction kept 11 bases outside the gene matches. The chain's CDR3 is CSARTGRGAEAFF. DNA of the CDR3: TGCAGCGCTCGGACAGGACGAGGCGCTGAAGCTTTCTTT.

This clonotype was recorded at least ten times. The chain employs TRBV15 and TRBJ1-2; 8 nucleotides agree with TRBD1. Trimming removed 2 bases from V and 8 bases from J; junction bases left unmatched: 10. The CDR3 covers 15 residues. From germline, CDR1 is LNHNV and CDR2 YYDKDF (reference sequence). The CDR3 DNA sequence: TGTGCCACCAGCAGATCGGTTCAGGGGGCTGGAGGCTACACCTTC. This translates into CATSRSVQGAGGYTF.

The chain is built from TRBV29-1 and TRBJ2-7; 8 bases map to TRBD2. The ends lost 5 bases at V and 3 bases at J; junction bases unmatched: 6. The CDR3 contains 13 residues. Germline CDR1 and CDR2: SQVTM and ANQGSEA. In DNA, the CDR3 is TGCAGCGTTCTTAGCGGGAACCGCTACGAGCAGTACTTC. Translating gives CSVLSGNRYEQYF.

This clonotype showed up many times. The chain combines TRBV28 with TRBJ1-2; D gene ambiguous. Trimming pared 3 bases from V and 8 bases from J, leaving 13 bases between. Germline CDR1 and CDR2: MDHEN and SYDVKM. The CDR3 sequence is 13 residues long. Written as DNA, the CDR3 is TGTGCCAGCAGTTTTTGGAGTGGAGGCGGCTACACCTTC. Encoded protein: CASSFWSGGGYTF.

This clonotype was observed a few times. V and J are TRBV10-2 and TRBJ1-3, with unresolved D. The CDR3 is 13 amino acids. V was pared by 3 bases and J by 4 bases, with 7 bases between. The V gene's germline CDR1 is WSHSY and CDR2 SAAADI. In DNA form, the CDR3 reads TGCGCCAGCAGTGAAGTCGCGGGAAACACCATATATTTT. Amino acid sequence: CASSEVAGNTIYF.

This clonotype was observed at least ten times. V is TRBV27 and J is TRBJ2-3, with 9 positions matching TRBD2. The CDR3 is made up of 17 amino acids. The trim removed 4 bases at V and 5 bases at J, leaving 13 bases unmatched. Germline CDR1 and CDR2: MNHEY and SMNVEV (reference sequence). The CDR3 bases are TGTGCCAGCAGTTCCCCCTCGGGGCGGGGGGGCATAGATACGCAGTATTTT. It yields the protein CASSSPSGRGGIDTQYF.

This clonotype was seen ten or more times. The rearrangement uses TRBV28 and TRBJ2-7; D could derive from TRBD1 or TRBD2 (5 bases each). The CDR3 is 17 amino acids. V lost 6 bases and J lost 2, with 23 bases in between. The germline V gene encodes CDR1 MDHEN and CDR2 SYDVKM. CDR3 amino acids: CASRSVGAGLPPYEQYF. CDR3 bases: TGTGCCAGCAGATCCGTTGGGGCAGGACTCCCTCCCTACGAGCAGTACTTC.

The table lists this clonotype with a few counts. This may be a read error, as it is one base from a much larger clone. The CDR3 does not close with the conserved phenylalanine or tryptophan, likely indicating a read error. The chain employs TRBV30 and TRBJ1-2; D might be TRBD1 (5 bases). The CDR3 runs to 17 residues. V shed 7 bases and J shed 4 bases, with 28 bases lying between them. Germline CDR1 and CDR2: GTSNPN and SVGIG (reference sequence). This chain's CDR3 is CASRSSHNARQIYGYTS. DNA of the CDR3: TGTGCCTCCCGGAGTTCACATAACGCCCGACAGATCTATGGCTACACCTCC.

This clonotype was observed at least ten times. The J gene is TRBJ2-1, the V gene TRBV18; 7 bases align to TRBD1. After removal of 3 bases from V and 5 bases from J, the junction contained 7 bases not matched to a gene. CDR3 size: 15 residues. CDR1 KGHSH and CDR2 LQKENI come from the germline V gene. CDR3 sequence: CASSPQGQLNNEQFF. CDR3 nucleotides: TGTGCCAGCTCACCCCAGGGACAGTTGAACAATGAGCAGTTCTTC. Together with reference TRBV18 and TRBJ2-1, the CDR3 gives the full variable domain: NAGVMQNPRHLVRRRGQEARLRCSPMKGHSHVYWYRQLPEEGLKFMVYLQKENIIDESGMPKERFSAEFPKEGPSILRIQQVVRGDSAAYFCASSPQGQLNNEQFFGPGTRLTVL.

This clonotype was counted many times. This chain connects TRBV20-1 to TRBJ1-6; perhaps TRBD1 as D (5 bases). This CDR3 comprises 14 residues. Germline V gene sequence: CDR1 DFQATT, CDR2 SNEGSKA (reference sequence). Trimming left V 7 bases short and J 5 bases short, with 15 bases between. The CDR3 here is CSVQAGADNSPLHF. In DNA form, the CDR3 reads TGCAGTGTTCAGGCCGGGGCGGATAATTCACCCCTCCACTTT.

The CDR3 sequence is CASSLLTGSGYEQYF. As DNA, the CDR3 is TGTGCCAGCAGTTTGTTAACTGGATCTGGGTACGAGCAGTACTTC. V is TRBV12-3 or TRBV12-4 and J is TRBJ2-7; D is undetermined. V shed 3 bases and J shed 4 bases, with 16 bases lying between them. This CDR3 is 15 amino acids long.

This clonotype appeared a few times. The V call is TRBV25-1, the J call TRBJ2-2; D ambiguous. The CDR3 covers 13 residues. With 4 bases removed from V and 5 bases from J, the gap between germline ends came to 8 bases. Per the germline V gene, CDR1 is MGHDK and CDR2 is SYGVNS. The CDR3 nucleotides read TGTGCCAGCAGTGTAAAGGGTACCGGGGAGCTGTTTTTT. Encoded protein: CASSVKGTGELFF. Together with reference TRBV25-1 and TRBJ2-2, the CDR3 gives the full variable domain: EADIYQTPRYLVIGTGKKITLECSQTMGHDKMYWYQQDPGMELHLIHYSYGVNSTEKGDLSSESTVSRIRTEHFPLTLESARPSHTSQYLCASSVKGTGELFFGEGSRLTVL.

Points on this clonotype: This may be a read error, as it is one base from a much larger clone. The chain combines TRBV15 with TRBJ2-5; 11 nucleotides agree with TRBD2. The end of the DNA is better explained by TRBJ2-1, so the J call may be wrong. Germline lookup yields CDR1 LNHNV and CDR2 YYDKDF (reference sequence). This CDR3 comprises 18 residues. CDR3 protein: CVTSPGGRGLAGYNEQFF. The CDR3 nucleotides read TGTGTCACCAGCCCAGGGGGCCGTGGACTAGCGGGTTACAATGAGCAGTTCTTC.

This clonotype was observed at least ten times. The chain joins TRBV15 to TRBJ2-5; perhaps D is TRBD1 or TRBD2 (5 bases each). The CDR3 is 17 amino acids. Trimming took 3 bases from V and 3 from J, leaving 20 bases between them. The V gene's germline CDR1 is LNHNV and CDR2 YYDKDF (reference sequence). The CDR3 DNA reads as TGTGCCACCAGCAGCCTCCGGGACGGACCGCGCAAAGAGACCCAGTACTTC. This encodes CATSSLRDGPRKETQYF.

This clonotype was recorded at least ten times. The chain combines TRBV6-5 with TRBJ2-4, with D perhaps matching TRBD1 or TRBD2 (5 bases each). The length of the CDR3 is 17 residues. V was clipped by 2 bases and J by 11 bases, with 25 bases between them. CDR1 and CDR2 (germline): MNHEY, SVGAGI. This chain's CDR3 is CASSYGPSPGPQTVQYF. The CDR3, as DNA: TGTGCCAGCAGTTACGGTCCCTCACCGGGACCCCAGACGGTTCAGTACTTC.

This clonotype has a count of ten or more. This chain joins TRBV20-1 and TRBJ2-5, with 7 nucleotides matching TRBD2. Per germline, CDR1 DFQATT and CDR2 SNEGSKA (reference sequence). V shed 7 bases and J 1 base; nucleotides not matched to a gene: 12. This CDR3 region has 15 residues. The CDR3 DNA reads TGCAGTGGGGCCCCTTCGGGGGGACGCCAAGAGACCCAGTACTTC. Amino acids: CSGAPSGGRQETQYF.

This clonotype was picked up many times. This chain joins TRBV20-1 and TRBJ1-1, with D perhaps TRBD1 (6 bases). Trimming stripped 3 bases from V and 3 bases from J, with 17 bases between. This CDR3 has 15 residues. CDR1 and CDR2 from the germline V gene are DFQATT and SNEGSKA (reference sequence). The CDR3 DNA follows: TGCAGTGCTAGGAGGGGGATATCAGGGGACACTGAAGCTTTCTTT. Translation: CSARRGISGDTEAFF.